These T cell receptor beta chains were read from a single sample in a study of blood T cell repertoires in COVID-19. TCRdb's table, derived via immunoSEQ multiplex PCR, lists solely in-frame clones and lacks some. The sample contains about 200,000 clones, 80% to 90% of which appear only once. The sequenced sample consisted of PBMCs or T cells enriched from blood (not recorded which). Receptor source: a woman between 40 and 50 years old with acute COVID-19. Both conserved end residues are part of each CDR3. The order of the fields is clone size, J gene, D gene, V gene, CDR3 DNA, CDR3 protein. D genes are given only for firm matches. Not every row has a clone size; where given, it reads once, few, many or a size class.

abundance: -; j_gene: TRBJ2-2; d_gene: TRBD2; v_gene: TRBV7-2; CDR3nt: TGTGCCAGCAGCTTAGCCGGGACTACCTATCCCGGGGAGCTGTTTTTT; CDR3aa: CASSLAGTTYPGELFF
abundance: -; j_gene: TRBJ1-2; d_gene: TRBD1; v_gene: TRBV9; CDR3nt: TGTGCCAGCAGCGTAGCGACAGGGGCTCACTATGGCTACACCTTC; CDR3aa: CASSVATGAHYGYTF
abundance: -; j_gene: TRBJ2-7; d_gene: -; v_gene: TRBV20-1; CDR3nt: TGCAGTGCTAGTCCCTCCCTGTTAATTGCCTACGAGCAGTACTTC; CDR3aa: CSASPSLLIAYEQYF
abundance: many; j_gene: TRBJ2-3; d_gene: TRBD1; v_gene: TRBV2; CDR3nt: TGTGCCAGCAGTGAAGCGGGACCGGGACAGGGGGGAGGCGGTGTCTCAGATACGCAGTATTTT; CDR3aa: CASSEAGPGQGGGGVSDTQYF
abundance: -; j_gene: TRBJ1-1; d_gene: TRBD1; v_gene: TRBV11-2; CDR3nt: TGTGCCAGCAGCGAACGACAGGGTAAAGGCACTGAAGCTTTCTTT; CDR3aa: CASSERQGKGTEAFF
abundance: -; j_gene: TRBJ1-6; d_gene: -; v_gene: TRBV4-2; CDR3nt: TGTGCCAGCAGCCCCCTAGCGGGAGTTGCACCCCTCCACTTT; CDR3aa: CASSPLAGVAPLHF
abundance: -; j_gene: TRBJ1-2; d_gene: -; v_gene: TRBV12-3/TRBV12-4; CDR3nt: TGTGCCAGCAGTTTACGGTCGGGTGATGGCTACACCTTC; CDR3aa: CASSLRSGDGYTF
abundance: -; j_gene: TRBJ1-5; d_gene: TRBD1; v_gene: TRBV6-6; CDR3nt: TGTGCCAGCGCTTATTGGGACAGTAGCAATCAGCCCCAGCATTTT; CDR3aa: CASAYWDSSNQPQHF
abundance: -; j_gene: TRBJ1-1; d_gene: -; v_gene: TRBV28; CDR3nt: TGTGCCAGCAGTTTAGCGACAGCCGGGAACACTGAAGCTTTCTTT; CDR3aa: CASSLATAGNTEAFF
abundance: -; j_gene: TRBJ2-5; d_gene: TRBD2; v_gene: TRBV18; CDR3nt: TGTGCCAGCTCACCGTTGACTAGCGGGAGTGGTGAGACCCAGTACTTC; CDR3aa: CASSPLTSGSGETQYF
abundance: -; j_gene: TRBJ1-1; d_gene: -; v_gene: TRBV7-9; CDR3nt: TGTGCCAGCAGGGCCGGGACAGAAGCTTTCTTT; CDR3aa: CASRAGTEAFF
abundance: -; j_gene: TRBJ2-1; d_gene: TRBD2; v_gene: TRBV20-1; CDR3nt: TGCAGTGCTAGTGGCGGAGGACTAGCGGGTCACAATGAGCAGTTCTTC; CDR3aa: CSASGGGLAGHNEQFF
abundance: -; j_gene: TRBJ1-4; d_gene: -; v_gene: TRBV28; CDR3nt: TGTGCCAGCACAGGGTCCACCGAAAAACTGTTTTTT; CDR3aa: CASTGSTEKLFF
abundance: -; j_gene: TRBJ2-3; d_gene: -; v_gene: TRBV3-1/TRBV3-2; CDR3nt: TGTGCCAGCAGTCGGCCCGGGAGCACAGATACGCAGTATTTT; CDR3aa: CASSRPGSTDTQYF
abundance: -; j_gene: TRBJ1-2; d_gene: -; v_gene: TRBV12-3/TRBV12-4; CDR3nt: TGTGCCAGCAGTTCCCAGGGAATAGGAGGCTACACCTTC; CDR3aa: CASSSQGIGGYTF